These 30 T cell receptor beta chains were sequenced from one sample in a study of a mutant IDH1 vaccine in newly diagnosed glioma. Assay used: immunoSEQ multiplex PCR; TCRdb lists only in-frame clones, some missing. The sample yields fewer than 65,000 clones, over 70% seen once. Time point reported: week 11, during vaccination. Vaccinated patients received 300 ug of mutant IDH1 20-mer peptide per dose, with topical imiquimod. These receptors have no identified antigens. This specimen was PBMCs, taken from a glioma patient whose treatment included an IDH1 peptide vaccine. These receptors all stem from a man in his fifties with glioma.

V is TRBV6-1 and J is TRBJ2-7, with a tentative D call TRBD2 (6 bases). V was clipped by 4 bases and J by 5 bases, with 12 bases between them. The germline V gene encodes CDR1 MNHNS and CDR2 SASEGT. This CDR3 contains 13 residues. Here the CDR3 reads CASSGLVTDEQYF. Here the CDR3 DNA reads TGTGCCAGCAGTGGACTAGTTACCGACGAGCAGTACTTC.

The chain combines TRBV2 with TRBJ1-1; D gene ambiguous. The ends were cut back, 7 bases at V and 0 bases at J, with 15 bases in the middle. CDR1 and CDR2 from the germline V gene are SNHLY and FYNNEI. The CDR3 totals 15 residues. The CDR3 is CASTFGSLVNTEAFF. Written as DNA, the CDR3 is TGTGCCAGCACCTTCGGGAGTTTGGTGAACACTGAAGCTTTCTTT. Using reference TRBV2 and TRBJ1-1 for the parts outside the CDR3, the full variable domain is EPEVTQTPSHQVTQMGQEVILRCVPISNHLYFYWYRQILGQKVEFLVSFYNNEISEKSEIFDDQFSVERPDGSNFTLKIRSTKLEDSAMYFCASTFGSLVNTEAFFGQGTRLTVV.

This clone has more than one count but fewer than ten. This chain connects TRBV6-1 to TRBJ1-5; 8 bases fit TRBD1. J gave up 7 bases and V 4 bases, and 6 bases lay outside the gene matches. Germline CDR1 MNHNS, CDR2 SASEGT. CDR3 size: 14 residues. This CDR3 reads CASSVNRGKQPQHF. For the CDR3, the DNA is TGTGCCAGCAGTGTAAACAGGGGGAAGCAGCCCCAGCATTTT.

The genes are TRBV6-6 and TRBJ2-7; 10 bases are shared with TRBD1. Losses at the gene ends were 2 bases for V and 2 bases for J; bases not matched to a gene: 3. The germline V gene has CDR1 MNHNY and CDR2 SVGAGI (reference sequence). The CDR3 has 15 amino acids. CDR3 nucleotides: TGTGCCAGCAGTTACCGGACAGGGGGGACCTACGAGCAGTACTTC. Protein: CASSYRTGGTYEQYF.

This clone was picked up one time. The chain carries TRBV27 and TRBJ1-2; 7 bases are shared with TRBD1. CDR3 length: 14 residues. V dropped 5 bases and J dropped 9; count of bases not matched to a gene: 12. Germline CDR1 reads MNHEY; CDR2 reads SMNVEV (reference sequence). This chain's CDR3 is CASSTRQGMSRYTF. The CDR3 coding sequence is TGTGCCAGCAGTACCCGACAGGGAATGTCGCGCTACACCTTC.

The rearrangement links TRBV5-8 to TRBJ2-5; 7 bases match TRBD1. CDR1 is SGHTS and CDR2 is YDEGEE in the germline V gene. V dropped 4 bases and J dropped 4; count of bases not matched to a gene: 10. The CDR3 contains 15 residues. CDR3 bases: TGTGCCAGCAGCCTTGGACAGGAGTGGTTAGAGACCCAGTACTTC. Amino acid sequence: CASSLGQEWLETQYF.

In this sample, this clone turned up once. The rearrangement links TRBV9 to TRBJ1-2, with D maybe TRBD1 (6 bases). Trimming took off 4 bases at V and 8 bases at J, with 21 bases between the two ends. The CDR3 extends over 15 amino acids. Per the germline V gene, CDR1 is SGDLS and CDR2 is YYNGEE. CDR3 nucleotide sequence: TGTGCCAGCAGCTTGAGTGACGCAGGGGTGCGGGGCTACACCTTC. Translated, it gives CASSLSDAGVRGYTF.

The chain is built from TRBV6-5 and TRBJ2-2; the D is unclear. Germline V CDR1 and CDR2: MNHEY, SVGAGI. With 1 base removed from V and 6 bases from J, the gap between germline ends came to 6 bases. This CDR3 spans 13 amino acids. The CDR3 loop reads CASSYYGAGELFF. The CDR3 DNA is TGTGCCAGCAGTTACTATGGAGCCGGGGAGCTGTTTTTT.

The chain recombines TRBV5-1 with TRBJ1-5, with 11 nucleotides matching TRBD1. Germline V gives CDR1 SGHRS, CDR2 YFSETQ. Trimming removed 4 bases from V and 7 bases from J; junction bases left unmatched: 4. The CDR3 has 14 amino acids. CDR3 bases: TGCGCCAGCAGCGCTGGACAGGGGGCCCAGCCCCAGCATTTT. This sequence encodes CASSAGQGAQPQHF.

The V and J genes are TRBV4-1 and TRBJ2-7, with D possibly matching TRBD2 (5 bases). Germline assignment: CDR1 MGHRA and CDR2 YSYEKL. The CDR3 is 13 residues long. The V end was cut by 4 bases, the J end by 6 bases, with 13 bases between. CDR3: CASSPPRGGEQYF. The CDR3 DNA reads as TGCGCCAGCAGCCCCCCCCGTGGAGGCGAGCAGTACTTC.

The V call is TRBV29-1, the J call TRBJ2-7; the D gene is possibly TRBD1 (6 bases). V lost 4 bases, J lost 6 bases, and 13 bases lay in between. The CDR3 has 12 amino acids. CDR1 is SQVTM, CDR2 ANQGSEA, per germline. DNA for the CDR3: TGCAGCGTTGCAGGGGAATGGGGCGAGCAGTACTTC. As protein: CSVAGEWGEQYF.

V and J are TRBV27 and TRBJ2-1; 13 nucleotides align to TRBD2. Germline loops: CDR1 MNHEY, CDR2 SMNVEV (reference sequence). CDR3 size: 14 residues. V dropped 6 bases and J dropped 6; count of bases not matched to a gene: 2. The CDR3 region is CASRLAGGVNEQFF. The CDR3 nucleotides read TGTGCCAGCAGACTAGCGGGGGGGGTCAATGAGCAGTTCTTC.

The chain links TRBV15 to TRBJ2-7; D might be TRBD2 (6 bases). The V gene lost 8 bases and the J gene lost 1 base, with 18 bases spanning the gap. Per germline, CDR1 LNHNV and CDR2 YYDKDF (reference sequence). The length of the CDR3 is 15 residues. CDR3: CATGVMAEGSYEQYF. In DNA form, the CDR3 reads TGTGCCACCGGGGTAATGGCGGAGGGGTCCTACGAGCAGTACTTC.

The chain is built from TRBV20-1 and TRBJ2-1; D tentatively fits TRBD1 or TRBD2 (5 bases each). The germline V and J ends were trimmed by 4 bases and 10 bases, with 8 bases remaining between them. The CDR3 covers 10 residues. Germline V CDR1 and CDR2: DFQATT, SNEGSKA (reference sequence). CDR3 DNA: TGCAGTGCTACCGGGGACGAGCAGTTCTTC. Amino acid sequence: CSATGDEQFF.

The rearrangement joins TRBV20-1 to TRBJ1-1; D unclear. Between the trimmed V and J ends, which lost 3 bases and 7 bases, there was a span of 9 bases. This CDR3 region has 11 residues. Germline assignment: CDR1 DFQATT and CDR2 SNEGSKA (reference sequence). As DNA, the CDR3 is TGCAGTGCTAGGAGGGAAAATGAAGCTTTCTTT. Residues: CSARRENEAFF.

This clone showed up just once. V is TRBV15 and J is TRBJ2-1, with a tentative D call TRBD2 (7 bases). Germline lookup yields CDR1 LNHNV and CDR2 YYDKDF (reference sequence). V was cut by 6 bases and J by 9 bases, with 18 bases left in between. The CDR3 runs 14 residues. For the CDR3, the DNA is TGTGCCACCAGGGCGGGGGCGGCTATTAGTGAGCAGTTCTTC. Its translation is CATRAGAAISEQFF.

The chain uses TRBV19 and TRBJ1-3, with 7 nucleotides matching TRBD1. There are 15 residues in the CDR3. The V segment lost 3 bases and the J segment 3 bases; nucleotides outside the gene matches: 5. The germline V gene has CDR1 LNHDA and CDR2 SQIVND (reference sequence). In nucleotides, the CDR3 is TGTGCCAGTAGTATCTCACAGGGGAGTGGAAACACCATATATTTT. The encoded protein is CASSISQGSGNTIYF.

This chain uses TRBV18 with TRBJ2-3; possible D gene TRBD2, 5 bases. Per the germline V gene, CDR1 is KGHSH and CDR2 is LQKENI. This CDR3 has 14 amino acids. With 3 bases removed from V and 9 bases from J, the gap between germline ends came to 16 bases. In nucleotides, the CDR3 is TGTGCCAGCTCACCCTCCCGGACTCTTGCCACGCAGTATTTT. It yields the protein CASSPSRTLATQYF.

This rearrangement joins TRBV28 to TRBJ2-2; the match to TRBD1 covers 7 bases. The J segment lost 1 base and the V segment lost 6 bases, leaving 2 bases of the junction unmatched. CDR1 MDHEN and CDR2 SYDVKM come from the germline V gene. This CDR3 has 14 amino acids. The CDR3 region is CASRPGGNTGELFF. The CDR3 DNA follows: TGTGCCAGCAGACCAGGGGGGAACACCGGGGAGCTGTTTTTT.

In this sample, this clone turned up a few times. The chain employs TRBV7-3 and TRBJ1-1, with TRBD1 as a possible D gene (5 bases). Germline V gives CDR1 SGHTA, CDR2 FQGTGA. CDR3 size: 13 residues. Trimming removed 6 bases at V and 1 base at J, with 9 bases between. The CDR3 DNA sequence: TGTGCCAGCAGGGGTACAGGGAACACTGAAGCTTTCTTT. It codes for CASRGTGNTEAFF.

V usage is TRBV5-1 and J usage is TRBJ2-1; D might be TRBD1 (5 bases). Trimming removed 0 bases from V and 10 bases from J, with 8 bases in between. Germline CDR1 SGHRS, CDR2 YFSETQ. CDR3 size: 12 residues. The CDR3: CASSLVRQEQFF. The CDR3 nucleotides are TGCGCCAGCAGCTTGGTCAGACAGGAGCAGTTCTTC.

The rearrangement joins TRBV5-4 to TRBJ1-4; the D gene is possibly TRBD1 (5 bases). The CDR3 sequence is 14 residues long. Trimming pared 0 bases from V and 5 bases from J, leaving 8 bases between. The germline CDR1 and CDR2 sequences are SGHNT and YYREEE (reference sequence). CDR3 coding DNA: TGTGCCAGCAGCTTGGCGGGGGTGAATGAAAAACTGTTTTTT. The encoded protein is CASSLAGVNEKLFF. Looking up the rest from reference TRBV5-4 and TRBJ1-4 gives the full variable domain: ETGVTQSPTHLIKTRGQQVTLRCSSQSGHNTVSWYQQALGQGPQFIFQYYREEENGRGNFPPRFSGLQFPNYSSELNVNALELDDSALYLCASSLAGVNEKLFFGSGTQLSVL.

This chain links TRBV19 with TRBJ2-2; no definite D call. The V gene's germline CDR1 is LNHDA and CDR2 SQIVND (reference sequence). This CDR3 is built from 15 residues. Trimming removed 1 base at V and 6 bases at J, with 12 bases between. CDR3 DNA: TGTGCCAGTAGTATAGTAGGGCGAGGCTCCGGGGAGCTGTTTTTT. Protein product: CASSIVGRGSGELFF. The full variable domain, with the rest looked up from reference TRBV19 and TRBJ2-2, is DGGITQSPKYLFRKEGQNVTLSCEQNLNHDAMYWYRQDPGQGLRLIYYSQIVNDFQKGDIAEGYSVSREKKESFPLTVTSAQKNPTAFYLCASSIVGRGSGELFFGEGSRLTVL.

This chain uses TRBV5-1 with TRBJ2-2; perhaps TRBD2 as D (6 bases). Trimming stripped 4 bases from V and 1 base from J, with 14 bases between. Germline lookup yields CDR1 SGHRS and CDR2 YFSETQ. The CDR3 length is 16 residues. The CDR3 region is CASSNLGGRNTGELFF. The DNA of the CDR3 is TGCGCCAGCAGCAATCTAGGAGGGCGGAACACCGGGGAGCTGTTTTTT. Full variable domain (remainder filled in from reference TRBV5-1 and TRBJ2-2): KAGVTQTPRYLIKTRGQQVTLSCSPISGHRSVSWYQQTPGQGLQFLFEYFSETQRNKGNFPGRFSGRQFSNSRSEMNVSTLELGDSALYLCASSNLGGRNTGELFFGEGSRLTVL.

As regards this clone: Other DNA sequences in the sample encode the same CDR3. J is TRBJ1-5 and V is TRBV2, with D maybe TRBD1 (5 bases). Trimming took off 4 bases at V and 4 bases at J, with 11 bases between the two ends. Per the germline V gene, CDR1 is SNHLY and CDR2 is FYNNEI. This CDR3 spans 14 amino acids. CDR3 sequence reads: CASSVERGNQPQHF. CDR3 nucleotides: TGTGCCAGCAGTGTTGAGAGGGGTAATCAGCCCCAGCATTTT.

The chain couples TRBV27 to TRBJ2-1; 9 bases line up with TRBD2. After removal of 6 bases from V and 3 bases from J, the junction contained 9 bases not matched to a gene. Germline-derived CDR1 and CDR2 are MNHEY and SMNVEV (reference sequence). This CDR3 has 16 amino acids. Written as DNA, the CDR3 is TGTGCCAGCAGACTAACAGCGGGAGGAGGCTACAATGAGCAGTTCTTC. Protein: CASRLTAGGGYNEQFF.

This chain links TRBV11-2 with TRBJ2-6; no reliable D call. Germline CDR1 SGHAT, CDR2 FQNNGV. The CDR3 covers 15 residues. V lost 2 bases, J lost 2 bases, and 7 bases lay in between. This chain's CDR3 is CASSLTGAGANVLTF. The CDR3 nucleotides are TGTGCCAGCAGCTTAACGGGCGCTGGGGCCAACGTCCTGACTTTC.

The chain carries TRBV2 and TRBJ2-3; D gene uncertain. This CDR3 is built from 10 residues. Germline CDR1 is SNHLY and CDR2 is FYNNEI. The V end lost 8 bases, the J end lost 6 bases, and 6 bases lay between the germline ends. The CDR3 region is CASLQDTQYF. CDR3 sequence (DNA): TGTGCCAGCCTACAGGATACGCAGTATTTT.

The chain carries TRBV19 and TRBJ1-5, with a weak D call TRBD1 (6 bases). This CDR3 is 14 amino acids long. The V gene's germline CDR1 is LNHDA and CDR2 SQIVND (reference sequence). V was clipped by 6 bases and J by 7 bases, with 16 bases between them. The CDR3 nucleotides are TGTGCCAGTAGCTTGACAGGTGTGGGCCAGCCCCAGCATTTT. Translation gives CASSLTGVGQPQHF.

The rearrangement links TRBV28 to TRBJ2-1; a weak D match, TRBD2 (6 bases). This CDR3 is built from 13 residues. Germline CDR1 reads MDHEN; CDR2 reads SYDVKM. Deletions cut 7 bases from V and 5 bases from J, with 12 bases between. The CDR3, as DNA: TGTGCCAGCAACCGGGACTGGAACAATGAGCAGTTCTTC. Amino acid sequence: CASNRDWNNEQFF.